These T cell receptor beta chains were read from a single sample in a study of T cell repertoires in cytomegalovirus infection. Each CDR3 protein is one row after TCRdb ran MiXCR on the reads. The profile covers hundreds of thousands of distinct CDR3 sequences, with 35% appearing a single time and 2.5% to 3% taken by the ten largest. Sequenced sample: PBMCs. These receptors were taken from a human donor in good health (CMV status not recorded). Some clones in this sample may be carry-over from other donors' samples. Each CDR3 is given with its conserved first and last residue. The D gene is left open where the match is weak. Clone size is given for some rows only: seen once, a few or many times, or a class if the clone is expanded.

J gene	clone size	D gene	V gene	CDR3 DNA	CDR3 protein
TRBJ1-1	-	TRBD1	TRBV11-1	TGTGCCAGCAGCTTACGGGGACAGACCCCTGAAGCTTTCTTT	CASSLRGQTPEAFF
TRBJ2-3	-	-	TRBV7-9	TGTGCCAGCAGCTTAACCGTAGGAGATACGCAGTATTTT	CASSLTVGDTQYF
TRBJ2-1	-	TRBD2	TRBV10-2	TGCGCCAGCAGTGAACATAGCGGGGGCTTTCGGAATGAGCAGTTCTTC	CASSEHSGGFRNEQFF
TRBJ2-5	-	TRBD2	TRBV7-9	TGTGCCAGCAGCGACCTAGCGGGGGGGCAAGAGACCCAGTACTTC	CASSDLAGGQETQYF
TRBJ1-2	many	TRBD1	TRBV5-6	TGTGCCAGCAGCCCAGGGGACAGAGGTTACTATGGCTACACCTTC	CASSPGDRGYYGYTF
TRBJ2-1	-	TRBD1	TRBV10-3	TGTGCCATCAGTGAGTTAGGGACAGGGGGCGGCGATGAGCAGTTCTTC	CAISELGTGGGDEQFF
TRBJ2-1	-	-	TRBV19	TGTGCGAGTAGTATAACGGGACTCGTCTACAATGAGCAGTTCTTC	CASSITGLVYNEQFF
TRBJ1-1	few	TRBD1	TRBV11-3	TGTGCCAGCAGCTTAGGGGGACAGGGAGCGACTGAAGCTTTCTTT	CASSLGGQGATEAFF
TRBJ1-1	-	TRBD1	TRBV4-1	TGCGCCAGCAGCAGGACCGTGGCAGGGGGCTATGAAGCTTTCTTT	CASSRTVAGGYEAFF
TRBJ2-2	few	TRBD2	TRBV12-3/TRBV12-4	TGTGCCAGCAGTTTAGGGGCGGGAGCGACCGGGACCGGGGAGCTGTTTTTT	CASSLGAGATGTGELFF
TRBJ2-1	once	-	TRBV19	TGTGCCAGTAGCCCAACAGGTTACGGGGGCAATGAGCAGTTCTTC	CASSPTGYGGNEQFF
TRBJ2-2	-	TRBD2	TRBV28	TGTGCCAGCAGGCCTATCACTAGCGGGAAGAACACCGGGGAGCTGTTTTTT	CASRPITSGKNTGELFF
TRBJ1-2	few	TRBD1	TRBV12-3/TRBV12-4	TGTGCCAGCAGTCGCCGAGGGACAGGGGGAAAGATTGACTATGGCTACACCTTC	CASSRRGTGGKIDYGYTF
TRBJ1-1	few	-	TRBV6-6	TGTGCCAGCAGTTTGACACCGTATCGGAACACTGAAGCTTTCTTT	CASSLTPYRNTEAFF
TRBJ1-2	-	-	TRBV6-2/TRBV6-3	TGTGCCAGCAGTTATTTGGCGCAGGGCTACACCTTC	CASSYLAQGYTF
TRBJ2-5	few	-	TRBV7-6	TGTGCCAGCAGCCAGACTGGAGGGGGCGGGACCCAGTACTTC	CASSQTGGGGTQYF
TRBJ1-1	-	-	TRBV28	TGTGCCAGCAGTTTGCGGGGCCGCTTAAACACTGAAGCTTTCTTT	CASSLRGRLNTEAFF
TRBJ2-4	-	-	TRBV20-1	TGCAGTGCTAGTGGACTTCTAGCCAAAAACATTCAGTACTTC	CSASGLLAKNIQYF
TRBJ2-3	few	-	TRBV20-1	TGCAGTGTCCCGCTCGGGTCTATCACAGATACGCAGTATTTT	CSVPLGSITDTQYF
TRBJ2-1	many	-	TRBV7-2	TGTGCCAGCAGCTTAAGGAGGGAAAGTGAGCAGTTCTTC	CASSLRRESEQFF
TRBJ2-7	-	TRBD1	TRBV6-5	TGTGCCAGCAGTTCGACAGGGCCCTTTTCCCCATACGAGCAGTACTTC	CASSSTGPFSPYEQYF
TRBJ2-5	-	TRBD2	TRBV20-1	TGCAGTGCTAGTCCGTTAGCGGGGGACCTCCAAGAGACCCAGTACTTC	CSASPLAGDLQETQYF
TRBJ2-3	-	-	TRBV6-2/TRBV6-3	TGTGCCAGCAGTTACTCGGGGGACTGGAGAGATACGCAGTATTTT	CASSYSGDWRDTQYF
TRBJ2-7	few	TRBD1	TRBV28	TGTGCCAGCAGTTCTCCCGACAGGGGTGGCGACGAGCAGTACTTC	CASSSPDRGGDEQYF
TRBJ2-7	-	-	TRBV7-9	TGTGCCAGCAGCTTCGCCGGAAACTACGAGCAGTACTTC	CASSFAGNYEQYF
TRBJ2-5	-	-	TRBV6-1	TGTGCCAGCAGCGTCGACAGGAACCAAGAGACCCAGTACTTC	CASSVDRNQETQYF
TRBJ1-4	-	-	TRBV12-3/TRBV12-4	TGTGCCAGCAGTTTTGGGGGATTCCCCTATGCAACTAATGAAAAACTGTTTTTT	CASSFGGFPYATNEKLFF
TRBJ1-2	-	-	TRBV29-1	TGCAGCGTTGAGTGGGCTCATGGCTACACCTTC	CSVEWAHGYTF
TRBJ1-2	-	-	TRBV28	TGTGCCAGCAGTCCGGTGGACTATGGCTACACCTTC	CASSPVDYGYTF
TRBJ2-5	few	-	TRBV7-9	TGTGCCAGCAGCTTAGAGGGTCTCGAGGGGGAGACCCAGTACTTC	CASSLEGLEGETQYF
TRBJ1-2	-	-	TRBV11-1	TGTGCCAGCAGCCCGAGAGGGGGCTATGGCTACACCTTC	CASSPRGGYGYTF
TRBJ2-1	many	TRBD2	TRBV7-2	TGTGCCAGCAGCATACAGGGGACTAGCGGGATCCTCCAGTTCTTC	CASSIQGTSGILQFF
TRBJ1-4	-	-	TRBV19	TGTGCCAGTAGACGTATCGCAACTAATGAAAAACTGTTTTTT	CASRRIATNEKLFF
TRBJ1-5	few	-	TRBV19	TGTGCCAGTAGTCCTCCCGGGAGGGATATTCAGCCCCAGCATTTT	CASSPPGRDIQPQHF
TRBJ2-4	few	-	TRBV6-1	TGTGCCAGCAGGGAACTAGCCAAAAACATTCAGTACTTC	CASRELAKNIQYF
TRBJ2-7	few	-	TRBV7-2	TGTGCCAGCAGCAGGGGACATCCTGAAGAGCAGTACTTC	CASSRGHPEEQYF
TRBJ2-1	-	-	TRBV24-1	TGTGCCACCAGTGATTTTTCGGGGGCGCGGGTGAATGAGCAGTTCTTC	CATSDFSGARVNEQFF
TRBJ1-1	-	TRBD1	TRBV23-1	TGCGCCAGCAGTCAAAATGCAGGGGGTTTTGGCACTGAAGCTTTCTTT	CASSQNAGGFGTEAFF
TRBJ2-7	many	-	TRBV28	TGTGCCAGCAGTTTCCTTAACAGGTTCGAGCAGTACTTC	CASSFLNRFEQYF
TRBJ1-1	-	-	TRBV24-1	TGTGCCACCAGACAGGGACCCTTGAACACTGAAGCTTTCTTT	CATRQGPLNTEAFF
TRBJ1-4	few	-	TRBV27	TGTGCCAGCAGGGACAGAGAAACTAATGAAAAACTGTTTTTT	CASRDRETNEKLFF
TRBJ2-7	few	-	TRBV11-2	TGTGCCAGCCGAAACGTGGGTTCCTACGAGCAGTACTTC	CASRNVGSYEQYF
TRBJ1-1	few	-	TRBV29-1	TGCAGCGTTGGGACATCGGGACGATTGAACACTGAAGCTTTCTTT	CSVGTSGRLNTEAFF
TRBJ1-2	few	-	TRBV28	TGTGCCAGCGGCGGGGGGGACTATGGCTACACCTTC	CASGGGDYGYTF
TRBJ2-7	once	-	TRBV2	TGTGCCAGCAGTGACGGGGGCAGATACGAGCAGTACTTC	CASSDGGRYEQYF
TRBJ2-5	-	TRBD1	TRBV7-6	TGTGCCAGCAGCTCGGACAGGGCAGAGACCCAGTACTTC	CASSSDRAETQYF
TRBJ2-2	-	-	TRBV12-3/TRBV12-4	TGTGCCAGCAGTTTATTGGGGGGAGTCGGGGAGCTGTTTTTT	CASSLLGGVGELFF
TRBJ1-5	-	-	TRBV6-2/TRBV6-3	TGTGCCAGCAGTTACTCGAACAGGAATCAGCCCCAGCATTTT	CASSYSNRNQPQHF
TRBJ2-3	-	TRBD2	TRBV27	TGTGCCAGCAGTCACCTTAGCGGGATTGACACAGATACGCAGTATTTT	CASSHLSGIDTDTQYF
TRBJ1-2	-	-	TRBV25-1	TGTGCCAGCAGAGCGCCGGGACATCCAGGGCGCGAGCGTGGCTACACCTTC	CASRAPGHPGRERGYTF
TRBJ2-5	-	-	TRBV10-3	TGTGCCATCAGTGTGGACGGAAAACAAGAGACCCAGTACTTC	CAISVDGKQETQYF
TRBJ1-5	-	TRBD1	TRBV25-1	TGTGCCATCATTGGCGATCGCGCCGGGACAGGGAGCAATCAGCCCCAGCATTTT	CAIIGDRAGTGSNQPQHF
TRBJ1-6	once	TRBD1	TRBV6-5	TGTGCCAGCAGTTCCATCAAGACAGGGATTAAGGTCTATAATTCACCCCTCCAATTT	CASSSIKTGIKVYNSPLQF
TRBJ2-3	few	-	TRBV6-1	TGTGCCAGCAGTGAAGGGTCATCGAGCACAGATACGCAGTATTTT	CASSEGSSSTDTQYF
TRBJ1-4	few	-	TRBV7-9	TGTGCCAGCAGCTTATTCCTACAGGGAACTAATGAAAAACTGTTTTTT	CASSLFLQGTNEKLFF
TRBJ1-1	many	TRBD1	TRBV7-6	TGTGCCAGCAGGAAAGATCGACAGGGGAACACTGAAGCTTTCTTT	CASRKDRQGNTEAFF
TRBJ2-7	-	-	TRBV28	TGTGCCAGCTCACGTGGGGGCATCTACGAGCAGTACTTC	CASSRGGIYEQYF